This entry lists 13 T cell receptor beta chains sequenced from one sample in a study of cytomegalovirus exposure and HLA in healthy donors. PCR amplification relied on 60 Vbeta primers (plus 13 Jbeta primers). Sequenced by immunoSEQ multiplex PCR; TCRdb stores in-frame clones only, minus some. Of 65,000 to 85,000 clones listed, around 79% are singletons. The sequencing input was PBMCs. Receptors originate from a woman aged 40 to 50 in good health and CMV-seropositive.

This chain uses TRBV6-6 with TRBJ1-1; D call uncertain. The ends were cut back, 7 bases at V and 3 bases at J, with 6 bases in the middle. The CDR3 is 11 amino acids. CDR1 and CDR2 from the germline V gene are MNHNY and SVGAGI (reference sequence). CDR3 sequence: CASTSYTEAFF. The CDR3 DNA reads TGTGCCAGCACGAGTTACACTGAAGCTTTCTTT.

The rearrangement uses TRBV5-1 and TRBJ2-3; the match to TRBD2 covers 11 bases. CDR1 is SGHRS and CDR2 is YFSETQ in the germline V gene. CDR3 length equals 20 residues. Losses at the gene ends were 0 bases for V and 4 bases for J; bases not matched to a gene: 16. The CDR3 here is CASSLDGIAGGPQGADTQYF. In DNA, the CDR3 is TGCGCCAGCAGCTTGGATGGGATAGCGGGAGGGCCCCAAGGGGCAGATACGCAGTATTTT.

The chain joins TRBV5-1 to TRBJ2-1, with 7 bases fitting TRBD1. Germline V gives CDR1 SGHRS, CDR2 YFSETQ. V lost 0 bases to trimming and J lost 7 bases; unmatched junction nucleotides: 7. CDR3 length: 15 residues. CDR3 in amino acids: CASSLAAGGPNEQFF. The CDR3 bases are TGCGCCAGCAGCTTGGCAGCAGGGGGACCGAATGAGCAGTTCTTC.

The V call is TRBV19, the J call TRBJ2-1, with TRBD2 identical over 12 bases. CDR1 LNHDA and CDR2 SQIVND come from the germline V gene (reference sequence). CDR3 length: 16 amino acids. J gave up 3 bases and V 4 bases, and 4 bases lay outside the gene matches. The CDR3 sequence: CASSTSGRAYYNEQFF. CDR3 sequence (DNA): TGTGCCAGTAGTACTAGCGGGAGGGCCTACTACAATGAGCAGTTCTTC.

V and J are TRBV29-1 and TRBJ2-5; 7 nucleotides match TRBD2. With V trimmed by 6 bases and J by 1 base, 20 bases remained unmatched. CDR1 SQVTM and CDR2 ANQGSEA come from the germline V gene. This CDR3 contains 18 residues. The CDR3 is CSVRRPGLPAPSQETQYF. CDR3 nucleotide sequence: TGCAGCGTGCGGCGACCGGGACTACCAGCGCCCTCCCAAGAGACCCAGTACTTC.

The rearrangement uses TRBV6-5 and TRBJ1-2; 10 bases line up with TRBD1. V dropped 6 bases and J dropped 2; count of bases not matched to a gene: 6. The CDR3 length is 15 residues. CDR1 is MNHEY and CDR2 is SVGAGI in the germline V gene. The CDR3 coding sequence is TGTGCCAGCAGGACAGGGGGCGAATCGAACTATGGCTACACCTTC. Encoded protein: CASRTGGESNYGYTF.

For the CDR3, the DNA is TGTGCCAGCAGGGGAGGGAACACAGATACGCAGTATTTT. Encoded protein: CASRGGNTDTQYF. The chain joins TRBV28 to TRBJ2-3; 7 bases align to TRBD2. Germline-derived CDR1 and CDR2 are MDHEN and SYDVKM. V lost 6 bases to trimming and J lost 2 bases; unmatched junction nucleotides: 2. This CDR3 region has 13 residues.

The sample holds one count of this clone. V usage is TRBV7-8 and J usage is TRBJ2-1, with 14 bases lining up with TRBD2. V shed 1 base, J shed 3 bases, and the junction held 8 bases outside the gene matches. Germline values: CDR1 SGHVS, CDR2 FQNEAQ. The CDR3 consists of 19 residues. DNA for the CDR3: TGTGCCAGCAGCTTAGAGACTAGCGGGGGGGCCCGCTACTACAATGAGCAGTTCTTC. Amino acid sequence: CASSLETSGGARYYNEQFF.

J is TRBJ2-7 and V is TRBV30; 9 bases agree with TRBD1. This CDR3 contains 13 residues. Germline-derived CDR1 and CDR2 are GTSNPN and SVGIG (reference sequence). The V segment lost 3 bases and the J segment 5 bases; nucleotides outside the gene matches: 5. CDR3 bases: TGTGCCTGGAGGGACAGGGGAGGCCACGAGCAGTACTTC. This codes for CAWRDRGGHEQYF.

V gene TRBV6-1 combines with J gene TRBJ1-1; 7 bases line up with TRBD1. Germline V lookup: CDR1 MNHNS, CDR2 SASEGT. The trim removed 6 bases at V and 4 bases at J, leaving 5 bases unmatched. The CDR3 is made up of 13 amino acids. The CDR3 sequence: CASREGAATEAFF. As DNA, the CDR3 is TGTGCCAGCAGAGAGGGGGCGGCCACTGAAGCTTTCTTT.

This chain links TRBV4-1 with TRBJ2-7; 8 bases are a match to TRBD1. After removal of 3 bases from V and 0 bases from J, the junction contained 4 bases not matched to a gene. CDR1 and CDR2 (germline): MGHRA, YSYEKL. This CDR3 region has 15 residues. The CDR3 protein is CASSQSTGDSYEQYF. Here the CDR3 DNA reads TGCGCCAGCAGCCAGTCGACAGGGGACTCCTACGAGCAGTACTTC.

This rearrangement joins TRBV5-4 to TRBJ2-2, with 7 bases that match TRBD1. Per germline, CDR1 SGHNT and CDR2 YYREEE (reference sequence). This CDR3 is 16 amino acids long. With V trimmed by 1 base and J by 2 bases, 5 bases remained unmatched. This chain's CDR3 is CASSLSGGRNTGELFF. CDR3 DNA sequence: TGTGCCAGCAGCTTGTCAGGGGGAAGAAACACCGGGGAGCTGTTTTTT.

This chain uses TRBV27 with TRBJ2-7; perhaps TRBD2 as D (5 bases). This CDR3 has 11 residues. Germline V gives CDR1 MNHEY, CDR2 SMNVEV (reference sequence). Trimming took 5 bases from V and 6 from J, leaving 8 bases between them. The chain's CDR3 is CASSEGPEQYF. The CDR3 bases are TGTGCCAGCAGTGAGGGCCCCGAGCAGTACTTC.